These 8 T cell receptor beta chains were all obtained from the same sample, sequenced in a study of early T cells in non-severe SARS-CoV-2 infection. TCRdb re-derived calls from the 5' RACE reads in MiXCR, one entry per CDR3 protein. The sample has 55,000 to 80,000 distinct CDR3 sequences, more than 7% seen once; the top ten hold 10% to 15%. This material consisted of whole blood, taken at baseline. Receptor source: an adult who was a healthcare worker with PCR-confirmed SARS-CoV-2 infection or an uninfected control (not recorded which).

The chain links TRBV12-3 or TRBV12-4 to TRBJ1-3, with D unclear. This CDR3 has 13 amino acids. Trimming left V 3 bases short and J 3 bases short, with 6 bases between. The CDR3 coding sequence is TGTGCCAGCAGTTTGGGGAGTGGAAACACCATATATTTT. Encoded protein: CASSLGSGNTIYF.

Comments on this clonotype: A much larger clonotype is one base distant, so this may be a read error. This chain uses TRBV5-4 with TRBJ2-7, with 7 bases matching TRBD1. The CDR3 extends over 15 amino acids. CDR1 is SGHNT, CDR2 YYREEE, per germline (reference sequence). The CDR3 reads CVSTPGQMASYEQYF. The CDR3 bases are TGTGTCAGCACCCCGGGACAGATGGCCTCCTACGAGCAGTACTTC.

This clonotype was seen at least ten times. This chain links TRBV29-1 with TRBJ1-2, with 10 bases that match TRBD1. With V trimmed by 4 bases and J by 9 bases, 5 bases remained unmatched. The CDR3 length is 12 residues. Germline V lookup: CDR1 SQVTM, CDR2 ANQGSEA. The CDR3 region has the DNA TGCAGCGTTGGGGACAGGGGTAGGAGCTACACCTTC. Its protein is CSVGDRGRSYTF.

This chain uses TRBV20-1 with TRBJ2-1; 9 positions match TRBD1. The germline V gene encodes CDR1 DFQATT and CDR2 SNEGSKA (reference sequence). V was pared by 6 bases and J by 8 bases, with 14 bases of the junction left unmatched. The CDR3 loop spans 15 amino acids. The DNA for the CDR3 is TGCAGTGCCCCCACACCGCGGGACAGGGTCCATGAGCAGTTCTTC. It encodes CSAPTPRDRVHEQFF.

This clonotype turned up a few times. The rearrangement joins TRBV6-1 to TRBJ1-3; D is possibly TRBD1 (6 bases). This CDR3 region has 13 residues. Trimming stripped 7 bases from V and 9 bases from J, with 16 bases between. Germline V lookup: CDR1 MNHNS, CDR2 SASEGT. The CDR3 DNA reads TGTGCCAGCAAGGAACAGGGCGAGAGCACCATATATTTT. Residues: CASKEQGESTIYF.

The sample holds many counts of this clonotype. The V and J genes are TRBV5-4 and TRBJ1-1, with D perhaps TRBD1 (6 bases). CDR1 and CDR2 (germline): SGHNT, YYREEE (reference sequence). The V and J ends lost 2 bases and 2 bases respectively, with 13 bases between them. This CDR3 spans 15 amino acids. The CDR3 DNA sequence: TGTGCCAGCAGCTTCCAGGGGAGTGGAAACACTGAAGCTTTCTTT. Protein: CASSFQGSGNTEAFF.

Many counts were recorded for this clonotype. As DNA, the CDR3 is TGCAGTGCTAGCATCTACGAGCAGTACTTC. It codes for CSASIYEQYF. V and J are TRBV20-1 and TRBJ2-7; D is unresolved. Germline V CDR1 and CDR2: DFQATT, SNEGSKA (reference sequence). The CDR3 is 10 amino acids. V dropped 3 bases and J dropped 3 bases, with 3 bases sitting between them.

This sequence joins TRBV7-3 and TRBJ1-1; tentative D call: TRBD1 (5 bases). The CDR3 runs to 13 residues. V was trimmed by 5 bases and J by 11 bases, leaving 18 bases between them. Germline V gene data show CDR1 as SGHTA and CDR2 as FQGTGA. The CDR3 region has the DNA TGTGCCAGCAGCAAGGGGTCAGGACTGGCGGCTTTCTTT. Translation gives CASSKGSGLAAFF.